Listed here are 16 T cell receptor beta chains from one sample, sequenced in a study of shared clonotypes between healthy human individuals. The assay was immunoSEQ multiplex PCR, and TCRdb's table has in-frame clones only and misses some. The sample lists hundreds of thousands of clones; about 95% were seen once. As defined, naive CD8 cells were CD45RO-negative and positively selected for CCR7, with terminally differentiated effector memory CD45RA+ cells excluded. Sequencing was done on a sample of naive CD8+ T cells sorted from blood. The receptors were sampled from a woman under 40 in good health.

The genes are TRBV28 and TRBJ2-5; 9 bases map to TRBD1. The CDR3 spans 14 residues. Germline CDR1 and CDR2: MDHEN and SYDVKM. V lost 8 bases, J lost 11 bases, and 15 bases stayed unmatched. The CDR3 bases are TGTGCCAGCTCCTTGGACAGGGGAATTAGTGAGCAGTACTTC. Protein sequence: CASSLDRGISEQYF. Combining the CDR3 with reference TRBV28 and TRBJ2-5 gives the whole variable domain DVKVTQSSRYLVKRTGEKVFLECVQDMDHENMFWYRQDPGLGLRLIYFSYDVKMKEKGDIPEGYSVSREKKERFSLILESASTNQTSMYLCASSLDRGISEQYFGPGTRLLVL.

The table lists this clone with a count of one. V and J are TRBV25-1 and TRBJ1-5; D ambiguous. The CDR3 consists of 12 residues. Per germline, CDR1 MGHDK and CDR2 SYGVNS. Deletions cut 2 bases from V and 5 bases from J, with 4 bases between. The CDR3 here is CASSEGDQPQHF. DNA for the CDR3: TGTGCCAGCAGTGAAGGAGATCAGCCCCAGCATTTT.

V is TRBV25-1 and J is TRBJ1-2; D call uncertain. The CDR3 spans 14 residues. Per germline, CDR1 MGHDK and CDR2 SYGVNS. V dropped 8 bases and J dropped 4 bases, with 17 bases sitting between them. CDR3 bases: TGTGCCAGCCAGGAAGTCGGCAACTTCTATGGCTACACCTTC. Its protein product is CASQEVGNFYGYTF.

In regard to this clone: The sample holds other DNA sequences that translate to the same CDR3. The chain employs TRBV28 and TRBJ2-7; no clear D gene. The CDR3 length is 10 residues. Germline CDR1 MDHEN, CDR2 SYDVKM. Trimming pared 8 bases from V and 4 bases from J, leaving 6 bases between. CDR3 residues: CASGDYEQYF. Written as DNA, the CDR3 is TGTGCCAGCGGCGATTACGAGCAGTACTTC.

This chain connects TRBV6-5 to TRBJ2-7; no definite D call. The length of the CDR3 is 12 residues. The ends were cut back, 4 bases at V and 8 bases at J, with 12 bases in the middle. Germline CDR1 reads MNHEY; CDR2 reads SVGAGI. The CDR3 region has the DNA TGTGCCAGCAGTTCCGACGGACGTAAGCAGTACTTC. Translating it yields CASSSDGRKQYF.

V and J are TRBV7-8 and TRBJ2-7, with 8 bases lining up with TRBD1. V lost 2 bases, J lost 4 bases, and 10 bases stayed unmatched. The CDR3 covers 16 residues. Per the germline V gene, CDR1 is SGHVS and CDR2 is FQNEAQ. The CDR3 DNA is TGTGCCAGCAGCTTAAGTCCCGGACAGGGTTTGTACGAGCAGTACTTC. It encodes CASSLSPGQGLYEQYF.

A single count supports this clone. This chain joins TRBV25-1 and TRBJ1-2, with 8 bases fitting TRBD1. Germline V gene lookup returns CDR1 MGHDK and CDR2 SYGVNS. Germline trimming cut 5 bases from V and 3 bases from J; bases unmatched to any gene: 2. This CDR3 is built from 13 residues. The CDR3 DNA is TGTGCCAGCAGTCTGACAGGGGACTATGGCTACACCTTC. It specifies CASSLTGDYGYTF.

This chain joins TRBV9 and TRBJ2-3; 11 bases agree with TRBD1. Trimming removed 4 bases from V and 0 bases from J; junction bases left unmatched: 4. Looked up from germline, CDR1 is SGDLS and CDR2 is YYNGEE. CDR3 length: 16 residues. The DNA of the CDR3 is TGTGCCAGCAGCAGGCGGACAGGGGGCAGCACAGATACGCAGTATTTT. Encoded protein: CASSRRTGGSTDTQYF.

This chain connects TRBV13 to TRBJ2-6, with TRBD1 matching 7 bases. Germline values: CDR1 PRHDT, CDR2 FYEKMQ (reference sequence). The CDR3 extends over 17 amino acids. After removal of 5 bases from V and 2 bases from J, the junction contained 9 bases not matched to a gene. CDR3 coding DNA: TGTGCCAGCAGCCCGATGACAGGGATGGCTGGGGCCAACGTCCTGACTTTC. It yields the protein CASSPMTGMAGANVLTF.

The chain combines TRBV13 with TRBJ2-3; 7 nucleotides match TRBD2. The J segment lost 8 bases and the V segment lost 3 bases, leaving 5 bases of the junction unmatched. The CDR3 covers 13 residues. Germline V CDR1 and CDR2: PRHDT, FYEKMQ (reference sequence). Here the CDR3 reads CASSLAGETTQYF. CDR3 bases: TGTGCCAGCAGCTTGGCGGGGGAGACTACGCAGTATTTT.

The chain recombines TRBV4-2 with TRBJ2-6; 7 bases align to TRBD1. After removal of 4 bases from V and 4 bases from J, the junction contained 4 bases not matched to a gene. The CDR3 runs 15 residues. Germline V lookup: CDR1 LGHNA, CDR2 YNFKEQ. This CDR3 reads CASSPTGAGANVLTF. CDR3 nucleotide sequence: TGTGCCAGCAGCCCCACAGGGGCCGGGGCCAACGTCCTGACTTTC.

This clone was detected only once. V gene TRBV28 combines with J gene TRBJ1-4; D is undetermined. V was clipped by 7 bases and J by 4 bases, with 4 bases between them. This CDR3 comprises 11 residues. Germline V lookup: CDR1 MDHEN, CDR2 SYDVKM. The CDR3 DNA reads TGTGCCAGCAACGGTAATGAAAAACTGTTTTTT. As protein: CASNGNEKLFF.

CDR3 loop: CASTTGGSYEQYF. The CDR3 bases are TGTGCCAGCACGACAGGGGGCTCCTACGAGCAGTACTTC. This chain links TRBV2 with TRBJ2-7, with TRBD1 matching 9 bases. V lost 7 bases and J lost 0; bases outside the gene matches: 1. CDR1 SNHLY and CDR2 FYNNEI come from the germline V gene. The CDR3 loop spans 13 amino acids.

Concerning this clone: It may be a read error: a sequence one base away is much more abundant. Other DNA sequences in the sample encode the same CDR3. The chain combines TRBV15 with TRBJ2-7; 11 positions agree with TRBD1. There are 14 residues in the CDR3. The germline CDR1 and CDR2 sequences are LNHNV and YYDKDF (reference sequence). Trimming cost V 5 bases and J 3 bases; bases outside gene matches: 3. Here the CDR3 reads CATSAGTGGYEQYF. In nucleotides, the CDR3 is TGTGCCACCAGCGCCGGGACAGGGGGCTACGAGCAGTACTTC.

J is TRBJ1-1 and V is TRBV10-3; D perhaps matches TRBD1 (5 bases). The CDR3 consists of 14 residues. Germline V gene lookup returns CDR1 ENHRY and CDR2 SYGVKD. V was shortened by 3 bases and J by 1 base, with 9 bases between the two germline ends. The chain's CDR3 is CAISDIRENTEAFF. CDR3 sequence (DNA): TGTGCCATCAGTGATATCAGGGAGAACACTGAAGCTTTCTTT.

As for this clone: Other DNA sequences from this sample encode an identical CDR3 as well. The genes are TRBV5-4 and TRBJ2-1; D is uncertain. CDR1 is SGHNT, CDR2 YYREEE, per germline (reference sequence). V was trimmed by 4 bases and J by 7 bases, leaving 6 bases between them. CDR3 size: 11 residues. The CDR3 region has the DNA TGTGCCAGCAGCAGCCTTAATGAGCAGTTCTTC. Its protein product is CASSSLNEQFF.